The clone carrying this TCR beta chain appeared a few times. The antigen remains undetermined. Sequence at one end of the junction differs from germline and may be a read error. This sample was included in a study of T-cell memory formation after mild COVID-19. General study results and limits: CD4+ contracting clones were mainly CM and EM; CD8+ ones, EMRA. CD4/CD8 balance characterized clones contracting day 15 to 85, and CD4+ skew characterized later expanders. Pre-infection memory carried some responding clones, suggesting that cross-reactive memory joined.

A 5'RACE reaction primed in the constant segment made cDNA libraries of TCR alpha and TCR beta, and these carried sample barcodes and UMIs. TCRdb reprocessed the 5' RACE reads via MiXCR and lists one record per CDR3 protein. The table records roughly 300,000 distinct CDR3 sequences, under 8.5% of them present only once. The TCR originated in a man younger than 35 who had mild COVID-19 (a few samples of this study predate the infection). Cell type and time point are not known. The sequencing sample was made of PBMCs or a T cell subset sorted from them (not recorded which).

The CDR3 reads CASRLEGAGSPLHF. CDR3 bases: TGTGCCAGCAGATTAGAGGGGGCAGGTTCACCCCTCCACTTT. This chain uses TRBV7-2 with TRBJ1-6; 7 bases map to TRBD1. CDR3 length: 14 residues. CDR1 SGHTA and CDR2 FQGNSA come from the germline V gene.